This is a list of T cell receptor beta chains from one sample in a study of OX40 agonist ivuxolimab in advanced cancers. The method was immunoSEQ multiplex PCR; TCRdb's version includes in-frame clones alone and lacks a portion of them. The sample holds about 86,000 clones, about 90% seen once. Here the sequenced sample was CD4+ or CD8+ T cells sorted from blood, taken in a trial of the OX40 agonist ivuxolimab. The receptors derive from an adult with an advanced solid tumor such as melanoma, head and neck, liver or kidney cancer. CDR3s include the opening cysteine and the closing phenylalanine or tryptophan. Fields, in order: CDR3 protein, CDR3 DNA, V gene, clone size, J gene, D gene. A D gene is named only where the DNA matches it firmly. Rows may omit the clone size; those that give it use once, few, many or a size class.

CDR3aa: CASIYGAATEAFF; CDR3nt: TGTGCCAGTATATACGGGGCGGCCACTGAAGCTTTCTTT; v_gene: TRBV19; abundance: NA; j_gene: TRBJ1-1; d_gene: NA
CDR3aa: CAWSDSLGYTF; CDR3nt: TGTGCCTGGAGCGACTCTCTCGGCTACACCTTC; v_gene: TRBV30; abundance: NA; j_gene: TRBJ1-2; d_gene: NA
CDR3aa: CASSGGGTNQPQHF; CDR3nt: TGTGCCAGCAGCGGGGGGGGCACCAATCAGCCCCAGCATTTT; v_gene: TRBV9; abundance: NA; j_gene: TRBJ1-5; d_gene: NA
CDR3aa: CASSLTSGYEQYF; CDR3nt: TGTGCCAGCAGTTTAACTAGCGGCTACGAGCAGTACTTC; v_gene: TRBV28; abundance: NA; j_gene: TRBJ2-7; d_gene: TRBD2
CDR3aa: CASSPTRVGEQYF; CDR3nt: TGTGCCAGCAGTCCGACCAGGGTGGGAGAGCAGTACTTC; v_gene: TRBV6-5; abundance: NA; j_gene: TRBJ2-7; d_gene: NA
CDR3aa: CASRGMDTPSGNTIYF; CDR3nt: TGTGCCAGCAGAGGGATGGACACCCCCTCTGGAAACACCATATATTTT; v_gene: TRBV13; abundance: NA; j_gene: TRBJ1-3; d_gene: NA
CDR3aa: CASSPPQGQETQYF; CDR3nt: TGCGCCAGCAGCCCCCCGCAGGGGCAAGAGACCCAGTACTTC; v_gene: TRBV4-1; abundance: NA; j_gene: TRBJ2-5; d_gene: NA
CDR3aa: CASSFGQGGYYEQYF; CDR3nt: TGTGCCAGCAGTTTCGGACAGGGGGGATACTACGAGCAGTACTTC; v_gene: TRBV27; abundance: once; j_gene: TRBJ2-7; d_gene: TRBD1
CDR3aa: CASSPRLAGSYEQYF; CDR3nt: TGTGCCAGCAGCCCCCGACTAGCGGGGTCCTACGAGCAGTACTTC; v_gene: TRBV9; abundance: NA; j_gene: TRBJ2-7; d_gene: TRBD2
CDR3aa: CASSSLRQGSNEQFF; CDR3nt: TGTGCCAGCAGCTCACTGAGACAGGGTAGCAATGAGCAGTTCTTC; v_gene: TRBV5-6; abundance: once; j_gene: TRBJ2-1; d_gene: TRBD1
CDR3aa: CASSAGTSFSEQYF; CDR3nt: TGTGCCAGCAGTGCAGGGACTAGTTTCTCCGAGCAGTACTTC; v_gene: TRBV2; abundance: NA; j_gene: TRBJ2-7; d_gene: TRBD2
CDR3aa: CASSSLKSGQETQYF; CDR3nt: TGTGCCAGCAGTTCCCTTAAGAGCGGTCAAGAGACCCAGTACTTC; v_gene: TRBV6-5; abundance: NA; j_gene: TRBJ2-5; d_gene: NA
CDR3aa: CAWSVVAGQDTQYF; CDR3nt: TGTGCCTGGAGTGTAGTAGCGGGGCAAGATACGCAGTATTTT; v_gene: TRBV30; abundance: NA; j_gene: TRBJ2-3; d_gene: TRBD2
CDR3aa: CASYRADTQYF; CDR3nt: TGTGCCAGCTATCGGGCAGATACGCAGTATTTT; v_gene: TRBV27; abundance: NA; j_gene: TRBJ2-3; d_gene: NA
CDR3aa: CASSQGQRYGYTF; CDR3nt: TGTGCCAGCAGCCAGGGACAGCGCTATGGCTACACCTTC; v_gene: TRBV11-3; abundance: NA; j_gene: TRBJ1-2; d_gene: TRBD1
CDR3aa: CASSENHREAFF; CDR3nt: TGTGCCAGCAGTGAAAATCACCGTGAAGCTTTCTTT; v_gene: TRBV6-1; abundance: NA; j_gene: TRBJ1-1; d_gene: NA
CDR3aa: CASSSLLGGDGYTF; CDR3nt: TGTGCCAGCAGTAGCCTCTTGGGGGGGGATGGCTACACCTTC; v_gene: TRBV6-5; abundance: NA; j_gene: TRBJ1-2; d_gene: NA
CDR3aa: CASSLEAGDGEKLFF; CDR3nt: TGCGCCAGCAGCTTGGAGGCAGGGGACGGGGAAAAACTGTTTTTT; v_gene: TRBV5-1; abundance: NA; j_gene: TRBJ1-4; d_gene: NA
CDR3aa: CAIGWGYEQYF; CDR3nt: TGTGCCATCGGGTGGGGCTACGAGCAGTACTTC; v_gene: TRBV28; abundance: NA; j_gene: TRBJ2-7; d_gene: NA
CDR3aa: CASIIGRSYNQPQHF; CDR3nt: TGTGCCAGCATCATCGGGCGGTCCTACAATCAGCCCCAGCATTTT; v_gene: TRBV28; abundance: few; j_gene: TRBJ1-5; d_gene: NA
CDR3aa: CATSTRQKTYEQYF; CDR3nt: TGTGCCACCAGCACCCGACAGAAAACCTACGAGCAGTACTTC; v_gene: TRBV15; abundance: NA; j_gene: TRBJ2-7; d_gene: NA
CDR3aa: CASSYSGLAGAHEQFF; CDR3nt: TGTGCCAGCAGTTACTCTGGGCTAGCGGGAGCGCATGAGCAGTTCTTC; v_gene: TRBV6-6; abundance: NA; j_gene: TRBJ2-1; d_gene: TRBD2
CDR3aa: CASSLIAGGTGELFF; CDR3nt: TGTGCCAGCAGCCTAATAGCGGGAGGTACCGGGGAGCTGTTTTTT; v_gene: TRBV7-9; abundance: once; j_gene: TRBJ2-2; d_gene: TRBD2
CDR3aa: CASSVAGPQNTGELFF; CDR3nt: TGTGCCAGCAGCGTAGCCGGGCCTCAGAACACCGGGGAGCTGTTTTTT; v_gene: TRBV9; abundance: NA; j_gene: TRBJ2-2; d_gene: NA
CDR3aa: CASSIPGADTQYF; CDR3nt: TGTGCCAGTAGTATCCCCGGGGCAGATACGCAGTATTTT; v_gene: TRBV19; abundance: NA; j_gene: TRBJ2-3; d_gene: NA
CDR3aa: CASSLNVGGGTEAFF; CDR3nt: TGTGCCAGCAGCTTAAATGTCGGGGGCGGCACTGAAGCTTTCTTT; v_gene: TRBV7-9; abundance: NA; j_gene: TRBJ1-1; d_gene: NA
CDR3aa: CASSSGETQYF; CDR3nt: TGTGCCAGCAGTTCGGGTGAGACCCAGTACTTC; v_gene: TRBV27; abundance: NA; j_gene: TRBJ2-5; d_gene: NA
CDR3aa: CASSLTSREQFF; CDR3nt: TGTGCCAGCAGTCTGACTAGCAGGGAGCAGTTCTTC; v_gene: TRBV6-6; abundance: NA; j_gene: TRBJ2-1; d_gene: TRBD2
CDR3aa: CASSEYPRGSYNEQFF; CDR3nt: TGTGCCAGCAGTGAATATCCCCGGGGGTCCTACAATGAGCAGTTCTTC; v_gene: TRBV6-1; abundance: NA; j_gene: TRBJ2-1; d_gene: NA
CDR3aa: CASSKNRGRETEAFF; CDR3nt: TGTGCCAGCAGTAAAAACAGGGGGCGGGAGACTGAAGCTTTCTTT; v_gene: TRBV27; abundance: few; j_gene: TRBJ1-1; d_gene: TRBD1
CDR3aa: CASSNRGGNTEAFF; CDR3nt: TGTGCCAGCAGTAACAGGGGGGGAAACACTGAAGCTTTCTTT; v_gene: TRBV2; abundance: NA; j_gene: TRBJ1-1; d_gene: TRBD1
CDR3aa: CASGDIDQPQHF; CDR3nt: TGTGCCAGCGGCGACATAGATCAGCCCCAGCATTTT; v_gene: TRBV27; abundance: NA; j_gene: TRBJ1-5; d_gene: NA